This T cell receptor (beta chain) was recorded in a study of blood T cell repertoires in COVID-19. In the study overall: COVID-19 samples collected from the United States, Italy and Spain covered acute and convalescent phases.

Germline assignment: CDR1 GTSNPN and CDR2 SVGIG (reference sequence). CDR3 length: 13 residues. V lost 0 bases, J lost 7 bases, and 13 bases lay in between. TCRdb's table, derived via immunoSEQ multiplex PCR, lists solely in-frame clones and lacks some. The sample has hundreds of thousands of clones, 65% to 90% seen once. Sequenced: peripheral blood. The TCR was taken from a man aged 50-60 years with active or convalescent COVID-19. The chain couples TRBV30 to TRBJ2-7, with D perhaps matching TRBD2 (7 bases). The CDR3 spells CAWSVARGGEQYF. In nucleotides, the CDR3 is TGTGCCTGGAGTGTAGCTAGGGGGGGTGAGCAGTACTTC.